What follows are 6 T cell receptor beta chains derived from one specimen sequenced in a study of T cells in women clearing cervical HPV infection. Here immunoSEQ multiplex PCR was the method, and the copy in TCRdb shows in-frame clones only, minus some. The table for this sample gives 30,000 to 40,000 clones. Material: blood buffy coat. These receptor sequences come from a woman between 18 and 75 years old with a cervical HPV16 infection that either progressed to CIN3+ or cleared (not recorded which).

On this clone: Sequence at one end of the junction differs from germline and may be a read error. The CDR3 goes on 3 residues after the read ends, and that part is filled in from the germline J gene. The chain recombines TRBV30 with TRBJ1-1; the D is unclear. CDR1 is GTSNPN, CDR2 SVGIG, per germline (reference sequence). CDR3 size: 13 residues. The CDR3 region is CARSVRGNTEAFF. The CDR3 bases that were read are TGTGCCCGGAGTGTACGGGGGAACACTGAA.

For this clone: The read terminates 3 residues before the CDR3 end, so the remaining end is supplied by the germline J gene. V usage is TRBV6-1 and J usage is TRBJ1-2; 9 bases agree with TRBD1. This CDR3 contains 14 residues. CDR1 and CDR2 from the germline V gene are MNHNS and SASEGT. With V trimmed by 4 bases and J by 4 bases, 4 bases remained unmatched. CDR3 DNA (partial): TGTGCCAGCAGTGGACAACAGGGGGCCTATGGC. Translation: CASSGQQGAYG. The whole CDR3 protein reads CASSGQQGAYGYTF.

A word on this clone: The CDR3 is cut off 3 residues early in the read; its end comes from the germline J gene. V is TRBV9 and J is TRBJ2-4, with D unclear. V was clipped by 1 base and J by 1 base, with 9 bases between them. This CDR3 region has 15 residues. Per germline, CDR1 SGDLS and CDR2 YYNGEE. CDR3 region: CASSVSGSAKNIQYF. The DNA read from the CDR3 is TGTGCCAGCAGCGTATCCGGTTCGGCCAAAAACATT.

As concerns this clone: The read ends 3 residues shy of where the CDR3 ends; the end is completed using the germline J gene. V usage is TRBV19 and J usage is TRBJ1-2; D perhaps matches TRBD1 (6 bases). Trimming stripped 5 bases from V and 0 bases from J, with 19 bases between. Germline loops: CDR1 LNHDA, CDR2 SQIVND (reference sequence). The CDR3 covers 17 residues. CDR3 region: CASSESIDRKSNYGYTF. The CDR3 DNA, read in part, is TGTGCCAGTAGTGAGTCGATTGACAGGAAGTCTAACTATGGC. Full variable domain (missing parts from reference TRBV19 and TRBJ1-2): DGGITQSPKYLFRKEGQNVTLSCEQNLNHDAMYWYRQDPGQGLRLIYYSQIVNDFQKGDIAEGYSVSREKKESFPLTVTSAQKNPTAFYLCASSESIDRKSNYGYTFGSGTRLTVV.

CDR3 DNA, as far as it was read: TGTGCCAGCACCAACCCAACGTCAGGGGGCAGGGGACCC. Protein sequence: CASTNPTSGGRGP. The complete CDR3 sequence is CASTNPTSGGRGPLHF. The chain carries TRBV6-2 or TRBV6-3 and TRBJ1-6; 8 positions agree with TRBD1. Sequencing ends 3 residues short of the CDR3 end; the germline J gene provides the rest. V lost 7 bases and J lost 12; bases outside the gene matches: 17. Looked up from germline, CDR1 is MNHEY and CDR2 is SVGEGT. This CDR3 comprises 16 residues.

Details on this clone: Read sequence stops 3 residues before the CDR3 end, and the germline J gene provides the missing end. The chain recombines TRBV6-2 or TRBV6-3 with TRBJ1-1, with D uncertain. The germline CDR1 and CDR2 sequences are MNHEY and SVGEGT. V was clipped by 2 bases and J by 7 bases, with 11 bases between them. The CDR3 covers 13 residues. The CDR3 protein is CASSYRIDIEAFF. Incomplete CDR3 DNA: TGTGCCAGCAGTTACAGGATCGACATTGAA.